One and the same sample provided the 30 T cell receptor beta chains below, sequenced in a study of blood T cell repertoires in COVID-19. Sequencing used immunoSEQ multiplex PCR; TCRdb keeps in-frame clones, though not all of them. Of 250,000 to 300,000 clones detected, more than 75% appear once; the ten largest clones hold about a sixth. The specimen sequenced was PBMCs or T cells enriched from blood (not recorded which). These TCRs come from a man between 18 and 29 years old who had recovered from COVID-19.

The chain is built from TRBV11-3 and TRBJ2-5; 9 positions match TRBD1. The CDR3 is 16 amino acids. After removal of 5 bases from V and 2 bases from J, the junction contained 9 bases not matched to a gene. Germline CDR1 SGHNT, CDR2 YENEEA. CDR3 sequence: CASSPNGQGTQETQYF. CDR3 bases: TGTGCCAGCAGCCCCAACGGACAGGGGACACAAGAGACCCAGTACTTC.

The chain employs TRBV5-1 and TRBJ2-3, with TRBD2 matching over 8 bases. The CDR3 extends over 16 amino acids. V dropped 1 base and J dropped 2; count of bases not matched to a gene: 6. Germline CDR1 is SGHRS and CDR2 is YFSETQ. This chain's CDR3 is CASSLSTSGFTDTQYF. The CDR3, as DNA: TGCGCCAGCAGCTTGTCTACTAGCGGATTCACAGATACGCAGTATTTT.

DNA for the CDR3: TGTGCCAGCAGCCCCTGGGACAGGAGAAACTATGGCTACACCTTC. This codes for CASSPWDRRNYGYTF. The chain couples TRBV3-1 (or the pseudogene TRBV3-2) to TRBJ1-2; 8 bases map to TRBD1. In germline, CDR1 is LGHDT, CDR2 YNNKEL (reference sequence). The CDR3 length is 15 residues. With V trimmed by 4 bases and J by 2 bases, 6 bases remained unmatched.

The chain couples TRBV2 to TRBJ2-5; possibly TRBD1 for D (5 bases). This CDR3 has 13 residues. The germline gives CDR1 SNHLY, CDR2 FYNNEI. V lost 7 bases and J 2 bases, leaving 11 bases between the germline ends. CDR3 DNA: TGTGCCAGCAAACAGGAAGCTCAAGAGACCCAGTACTTC. Protein sequence: CASKQEAQETQYF.

This sequence joins TRBV19 and TRBJ2-1, with TRBD2 matching over 11 bases. The CDR3 covers 18 residues. Germline values: CDR1 LNHDA, CDR2 SQIVND (reference sequence). V shed 3 bases and J 0 bases; nucleotides not matched to a gene: 7. DNA for the CDR3: TGTGCCAGTAGTATGACTAGCGGGGTAAAAAGCTCCTACAATGAGCAGTTCTTC. Translating it yields CASSMTSGVKSSYNEQFF.

The chain is built from TRBV28 and TRBJ1-5; D unclear. Trimming stripped 3 bases from V and 1 base from J, with 7 bases between. This CDR3 is built from 14 residues. The germline CDR1 and CDR2 sequences are MDHEN and SYDVKM. The CDR3 reads CASSLRVSNQPQHF. The CDR3 nucleotides read TGTGCCAGCAGTTTGCGGGTGAGCAATCAGCCCCAGCATTTT. The full variable domain, in which reference TRBV28 and TRBJ1-5 provide the parts outside the CDR3, is DVKVTQSSRYLVKRTGEKVFLECVQDMDHENMFWYRQDPGLGLRLIYFSYDVKMKEKGDIPEGYSVSREKKERFSLILESASTNQTSMYLCASSLRVSNQPQHFGDGTRLSIL.

The CDR3, as DNA: TGTGCCTGGGGCGGGGGTAATCAGCCCCAGCATTTT. Residues: CAWGGGNQPQHF. This chain links TRBV30 with TRBJ1-5; possibly TRBD1 for D (5 bases). The germline V and J ends were trimmed by 5 bases and 4 bases, with 9 bases remaining between them. The CDR3 totals 12 residues. Germline V gives CDR1 GTSNPN, CDR2 SVGIG (reference sequence).

The chain uses TRBV18 and TRBJ2-2; 8 bases agree with TRBD1. This CDR3 contains 16 residues. The trim removed 0 bases at V and 6 bases at J, leaving 6 bases unmatched. Per the germline V gene, CDR1 is KGHSH and CDR2 is LQKENI. The CDR3 here is CASSPPETGVAGELFF. CDR3 nucleotides: TGTGCCAGCTCACCACCCGAGACAGGGGTGGCCGGGGAGCTGTTTTTT.

This clone was observed once. This chain joins TRBV2 and TRBJ1-2; maybe TRBD1 (5 bases). Per germline, CDR1 SNHLY and CDR2 FYNNEI. The CDR3 consists of 14 residues. Trimming pared 9 bases from V and 0 bases from J, leaving 14 bases between. The CDR3 sequence is CASAGRITNYGYTF. Here the CDR3 DNA reads TGTGCCAGTGCGGGACGGATTACTAACTATGGCTACACCTTC.

The gene calls are TRBV7-2 and TRBJ2-1, with 8 nucleotides matching TRBD1. The CDR3 length is 15 residues. J lost 2 bases, V lost 1 base, and 1 base had no gene match. CDR1 is SGHTA, CDR2 FQGNSA, per germline. CDR3 nucleotides: TGTGCCAGCAGCTTAGGACAGGGGACCTACAATGAGCAGTTCTTC. Translated: CASSLGQGTYNEQFF.

This chain links TRBV5-6 with TRBJ2-6; no reliable D call. This CDR3 region has 17 residues. Germline values: CDR1 SGHDT, CDR2 YYEEEE. The germline V and J ends were trimmed by 2 bases and 0 bases, with 12 bases remaining between them. In DNA, the CDR3 is TGTGCCAGCAGCTTCTACGTTATCGGCTCTGGGGCCAACGTCCTGACTTTC. This translates into CASSFYVIGSGANVLTF.

This chain uses TRBV11-2 with TRBJ2-7; D gene ambiguous. The length of the CDR3 is 14 residues. With 5 bases removed from V and 0 bases from J, the gap between germline ends came to 11 bases. Germline lookup yields CDR1 SGHAT and CDR2 FQNNGV. The CDR3 spells CASSPHTSSYEQYF. In DNA, the CDR3 is TGTGCCAGCAGCCCCCACACAAGCTCCTACGAGCAGTACTTC.

The rearrangement joins TRBV12-5 to TRBJ2-1; D not certain. The length of the CDR3 is 12 residues. Germline lookup yields CDR1 LGHNT and CDR2 FRNRAP. V lost 2 bases and J 4 bases, leaving 3 bases between the germline ends. The CDR3 region has the DNA TGTGCTAGTGGTTTGCCATACAATGAGCAGTTCTTC. Translation gives CASGLPYNEQFF.

The CDR3 is CASSPTSGSYEQYF. The CDR3, as DNA: TGTGCCAGCAGCCCCACTAGCGGGAGCTACGAGCAGTACTTC. This chain uses TRBV11-2 with TRBJ2-7; the match to TRBD2 covers 11 bases. This CDR3 contains 14 residues. The germline V gene encodes CDR1 SGHAT and CDR2 FQNNGV. V dropped 5 bases and J dropped 3; count of bases not matched to a gene: 3.

The chain has TRBV4-1 and TRBJ2-3; 8 positions agree with TRBD2. The length of the CDR3 is 17 residues. The germline V gene has CDR1 MGHRA and CDR2 YSYEKL. V gave up 1 base and J gave up 2 bases; unmatched junction bases: 8. The CDR3 protein is CASSQGGGRGATDTQYF. CDR3 bases: TGCGCCAGCAGCCAAGGAGGGGGGCGGGGGGCCACAGATACGCAGTATTTT.

This clone was recorded only once. This sequence joins TRBV28 and TRBJ2-7; D may be TRBD2 (6 bases). The CDR3 extends over 14 amino acids. Germline V lookup: CDR1 MDHEN, CDR2 SYDVKM. Trimming removed 3 bases at V and 3 bases at J, with 12 bases between. The CDR3 region is CASSFPEGNYEQYF. CDR3 nucleotide sequence: TGTGCCAGCAGTTTTCCGGAGGGTAACTACGAGCAGTACTTC.

V and J are TRBV5-1 and TRBJ2-5; 12 positions match TRBD2. The junction had 24 bases not matched to a gene; V was cut back by 1 base and J by 5 bases. Germline CDR1 reads SGHRS; CDR2 reads YFSETQ. This CDR3 spans 22 amino acids. The CDR3 DNA reads TGCGCCAGCAGCTTGTTGCAGGGGGAAGCTAGCGGGAGGGCCTCGGTCATGGAGACCCAGTACTTC. This sequence encodes CASSLLQGEASGRASVMETQYF.

The V gene is TRBV6-2 or TRBV6-3, the J gene TRBJ2-1, with TRBD1 matching over 7 bases. J gave up 8 bases and V 6 bases, and 16 bases lay outside the gene matches. The germline V gene has CDR1 MNHEY and CDR2 SVGEGT. CDR3 length equals 16 residues. The CDR3 DNA reads as TGTGCCAGCAGACCTACGACAGGGAGTCTTCGGCATGAGCAGTTCTTC. Translating gives CASRPTTGSLRHEQFF.

V and J are TRBV6-2 or TRBV6-3 and TRBJ1-5; 11 bases align to TRBD1. V trimming: 4 bases; J trimming: 1 base; junction bases outside the gene matches: 12. Germline V lookup: CDR1 MNHEY, CDR2 SVGEGT. The CDR3 consists of 19 residues. The CDR3 is CASSSITGTGGFSNQPQHF. DNA for the CDR3: TGTGCCAGCAGTTCGATCACCGGGACAGGGGGTTTCAGCAATCAGCCCCAGCATTTT.

The gene calls are TRBV15 and TRBJ2-3; no firm D call. This CDR3 has 11 amino acids. Germline CDR1 reads LNHNV; CDR2 reads YYDKDF (reference sequence). V dropped 6 bases and J dropped 8 bases, with 9 bases sitting between them. The CDR3 reads CATSIGGTQYF. DNA for the CDR3: TGTGCCACCAGTATTGGCGGTACGCAGTATTTT.

The chain employs TRBV7-9 and TRBJ1-6; the D gene is possibly TRBD1 (5 bases). The CDR3 runs to 14 residues. Trimming cost V 2 bases and J 7 bases, with 9 bases left between them. The germline V gene has CDR1 SEHNR and CDR2 FQNEAQ (reference sequence). CDR3 loop: CASSLSGANSPLHF. In DNA form, the CDR3 reads TGTGCCAGCAGCTTAAGTGGGGCGAATTCACCCCTCCACTTT.

This clone was seen only a few times. The V and J genes are TRBV9 and TRBJ1-2, with a possible D match to TRBD1 (5 bases). V was pared by 6 bases and J by 8 bases, with 23 bases between. CDR3 length equals 15 residues. CDR1 is SGDLS, CDR2 YYNGEE, per germline. CDR3 DNA: TGTGCCAGCACGGCGGATCCAGGGTTACTTGGCGGCTACACCTTC. As protein: CASTADPGLLGGYTF.

As DNA, the CDR3 is TGTGCCAGCTCACAGGGACATCAAGAGACCCAGTACTTC. Protein: CASSQGHQETQYF. The chain couples TRBV18 to TRBJ2-5; maybe TRBD1 (6 bases). V lost 4 bases and J 2 bases, leaving 8 bases between the germline ends. This CDR3 spans 13 amino acids. The germline V gene encodes CDR1 KGHSH and CDR2 LQKENI.

The chain couples TRBV12-3 or TRBV12-4 to TRBJ2-6; the D is unclear. CDR3 length: 13 residues. V was trimmed by 6 bases and J by 2 bases, leaving 5 bases between them. The chain's CDR3 is CASSQAGANVLTF. CDR3 DNA: TGTGCCAGCAGCCAGGCTGGGGCCAACGTCCTGACTTTC.

The V and J genes are TRBV7-6 and TRBJ2-7; 7 positions match TRBD1. V was clipped by 4 bases and J by 1 base; unmatched bases: 10. Germline V gene sequence: CDR1 SGHVS, CDR2 FNYEAQ. This CDR3 region has 16 residues. In DNA form, the CDR3 reads TGTGCCAGCAGCTCAGCGCCGACAGGGTTGTCCTACGAGCAGTACTTC. This translates into CASSSAPTGLSYEQYF.

This clone has ten or more counts. The chain uses TRBV7-2 and TRBJ1-2, with 9 nucleotides matching TRBD1. Germline V CDR1 and CDR2: SGHTA, FQGNSA. With V trimmed by 1 base and J by 5 bases, 5 bases remained unmatched. The CDR3 totals 15 residues. In DNA, the CDR3 is TGTGCCAGCAGCTTAGATGGGACAGGGATATATGGCTACACCTTC. Its translation: CASSLDGTGIYGYTF.

As concerns this clone: Other DNA variants within this sample encode the same CDR3. The gene calls are TRBV5-6 and TRBJ1-6; the match to TRBD1 covers 8 bases. There are 14 residues in the CDR3. V gave up 4 bases and J gave up 7 bases; unmatched junction bases: 4. Germline CDR1 SGHDT, CDR2 YYEEEE. The CDR3 region has the DNA TGTGCCAGCAGCCAGGGACAGGCAAATTCACCCCTCCACTTT. Residues: CASSQGQANSPLHF.

This clone has only a few counts. The rearrangement joins TRBV7-9 to TRBJ2-5; 7 bases are a match to TRBD2. Trimming removed 5 bases from V and 4 bases from J; junction bases left unmatched: 10. Germline V gene lookup returns CDR1 SEHNR and CDR2 FQNEAQ (reference sequence). The length of the CDR3 is 15 residues. The CDR3 reads CASSLGLSEGETQYF. The CDR3 DNA sequence: TGTGCCAGCAGCCTGGGACTATCGGAGGGAGAGACCCAGTACTTC.

This chain connects TRBV9 to TRBJ2-7; no clear D. CDR3 length: 12 residues. From germline, CDR1 is SGDLS and CDR2 YYNGEE. The V and J ends lost 4 bases and 8 bases respectively, with 13 bases between them. The CDR3 spells CASSPKASKQYF. The CDR3 DNA reads as TGTGCCAGCAGCCCCAAAGCATCGAAGCAGTACTTC.

V gene TRBV18 combines with J gene TRBJ1-2; D is unresolved. The V gene's germline CDR1 is KGHSH and CDR2 LQKENI. The CDR3 covers 15 residues. Trimming left V 4 bases short and J 9 bases short, with 21 bases between. CDR3 sequence: CASSRSAVDRLRYTF. CDR3 nucleotides: TGTGCCAGCTCACGCTCCGCGGTTGATCGGTTACGCTACACCTTC.